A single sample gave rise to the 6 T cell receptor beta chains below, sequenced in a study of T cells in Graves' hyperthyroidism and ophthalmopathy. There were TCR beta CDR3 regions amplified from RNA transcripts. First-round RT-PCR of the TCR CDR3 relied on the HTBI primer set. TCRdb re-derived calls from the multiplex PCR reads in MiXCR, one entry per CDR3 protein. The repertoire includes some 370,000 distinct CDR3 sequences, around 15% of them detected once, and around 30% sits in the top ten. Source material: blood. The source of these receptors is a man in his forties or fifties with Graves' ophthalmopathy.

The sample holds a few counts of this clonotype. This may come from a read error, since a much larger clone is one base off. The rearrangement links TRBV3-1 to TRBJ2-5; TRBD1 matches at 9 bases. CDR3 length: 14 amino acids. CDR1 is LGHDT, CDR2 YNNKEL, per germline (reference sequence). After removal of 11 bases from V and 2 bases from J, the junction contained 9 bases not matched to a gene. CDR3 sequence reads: CACTRTGEQETQYF. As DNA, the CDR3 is TGTGCCTGCACCCGGACAGGGGAGCAAGAGACCCAGTACTTC.

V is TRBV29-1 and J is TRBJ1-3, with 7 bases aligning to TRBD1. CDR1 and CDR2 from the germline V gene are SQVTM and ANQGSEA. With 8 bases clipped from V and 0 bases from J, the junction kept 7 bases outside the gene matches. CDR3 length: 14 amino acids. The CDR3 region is CSTSGGLSGNTIYF. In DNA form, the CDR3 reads TGCAGCACATCAGGGGGTCTCTCTGGAAACACCATATATTTT.

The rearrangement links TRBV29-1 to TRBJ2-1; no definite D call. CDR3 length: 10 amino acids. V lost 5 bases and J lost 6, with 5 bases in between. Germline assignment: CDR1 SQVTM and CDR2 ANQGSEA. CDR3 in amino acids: CSVPGNEQFF. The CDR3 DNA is TGCAGCGTTCCGGGCAATGAGCAGTTCTTC.

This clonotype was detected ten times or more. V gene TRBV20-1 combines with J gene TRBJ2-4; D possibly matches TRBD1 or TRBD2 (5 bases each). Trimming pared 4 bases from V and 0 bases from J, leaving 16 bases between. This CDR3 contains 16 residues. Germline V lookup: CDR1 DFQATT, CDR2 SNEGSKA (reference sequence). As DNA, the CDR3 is TGCAGTGCTAATCTCCGGGACGGTGTAGCCAAAAACATTCAGTACTTC. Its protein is CSANLRDGVAKNIQYF.

The DNA for the CDR3 is TGCGCCAGCAGCACCGACAGGGGCAATGAGCAGTTCTTC. As protein: CASSTDRGNEQFF. The gene calls are TRBV5-1 and TRBJ2-1; 8 bases line up with TRBD1. From germline, CDR1 is SGHRS and CDR2 YFSETQ. The CDR3 contains 13 residues. The V gene end was trimmed by 4 bases and the J gene end by 6 bases; junction bases not matched to a gene: 3.

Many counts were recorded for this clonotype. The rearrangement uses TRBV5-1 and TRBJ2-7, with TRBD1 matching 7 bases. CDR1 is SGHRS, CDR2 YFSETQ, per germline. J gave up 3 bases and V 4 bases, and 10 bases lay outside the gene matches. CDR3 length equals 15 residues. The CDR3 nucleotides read TGCGCCAGCAGCGTTGACAGGGTGGGGCTCTACGAGCAGTACTTC. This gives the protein CASSVDRVGLYEQYF.